This TCR beta chain derives from a study of shared clonotypes between healthy human individuals. In the sorted-subset replicate PCRs, around 0.2 ug DNA, roughly 29,000 T cell genomes, was used. TCRdb's table, derived via immunoSEQ multiplex PCR, lists solely in-frame clones and lacks some. The sample gives 150,000 to 200,000 clones, just under 95% of which show up once; more than 0.06% is in the top ten. The CDR3 is made up of 15 amino acids. The germline V and J ends were trimmed by 1 base and 1 base, with 11 bases remaining between them. Germline lookup yields CDR1 SGHTA and CDR2 FQGNSA. Everyone who donated was a Caucasian adult who lived in Nashville, Tennessee.

The sequence came from a woman aged 25-40 years in good health. V and J are TRBV7-2 and TRBJ2-7, with no clear D. The specimen sequenced was naive CD4+ T cells sorted from blood. The subset was: CD45RA+ positively selected. The CDR3 region is CASSLVTSSSYEQYF. The CDR3 coding sequence is TGTGCCAGCAGCTTAGTTACATCCTCTTCCTACGAGCAGTACTTC.